This T cell receptor beta chain was identified in a study of T cells after yellow fever vaccination (dated by TCRdb to between 2018 and 2020). Broadly, across the study: Libraries from fractions with low cell numbers were prepared with the SMART-Seq v4 Ultra Low Input RNA kit. To follow T-cell clones before and after both primary and booster YFV17D yellow fever vaccination, bulk TCR alpha and beta repertoires underwent longitudinal sequencing. Two healthy male donors, one aged 18 to 30 and one aged 30 to 40 years, made up the cohort. Blood was collected at multiple timepoints before and after primary and secondary immunization, and bulk PBMC replicates and cell subsets were isolated.

The treatment or condition label, as the study defines it: live attenuated yellow fever vaccine strain. At each blood-draw timepoint, two biological replicates of bulk PBMCs were collected. A standard Ficoll-Paque protocol was used to isolate PBMCs from peripheral blood. RNA was extracted with TriZol from bulk PBMCs, CD4 and CD8 fractions, and dextramer-positive and dextramer-negative fractions. Findings and caveats that apply to the study as a whole: A small fraction of clonotypes showed up in both the CD4 and CD8 compartments, probably as a result of convergent recombination. Compared with the primary T-cell response, the secondary T-cell response was faster but weaker, reaching its peak on day 5 rather than on day 15. The study included only a couple of donors, which limits how far the findings can be generalized. Computational filtering was required because FACS-sorted repertoires could contain abundant contaminating clonotypes from the bulk population. After the booster, most clones that had expanded after primary vaccination were detected again (approximately 96% of CD4 and around nine tenths of CD8), suggesting broad maintenance of memory.

Measured from the cysteine to the phenylalanine, the CDR3 is 14 residues long. The kept DNA is CDR3 alone, 42 bases in frame from the first base. Per the germline V gene (reference sequence), SGHNT is the CDR1 and YYREEE is the CDR2. V is pruned by 5 bases and J by 4 bases, leaving 7 bases of the junction without a gene match. Remarks on this clonotype: Its binding antigen is unknown. No base quality information exists; no much larger clone differs at one position.

TCRdb names Illumina NovaSeq 6000 as the instrument used. Synthesis of TCR cDNA relied on 5'RACE template switching, a step that introduced a universal primer site along with unique molecular identifiers. Priming for cDNA synthesis came from both the TCR alpha and TCR beta constant segments. Two PCR steps were used to amplify libraries, with sample barcodes and sequencing adapters being added in the second step. Sequencing of libraries was performed on Illumina HiSeq 2500 (2x100 bp) or NovaSeq (2x150 bp). Processing in the source paper ran as follows. Demultiplexing of reads and collapsing into UMI consensus sequences were performed with MIGEC, and V(D)J alignment was carried out with MiXCR. Vaccine-responding clonotypes were defined with edgeR using replicate PBMC samples, requiring FDR below 0.01 and a log2 fold change above 5 up to day 15. CD4 or CD8 identity was assigned to each bulk clonotype according to whether the clonotype was present at higher abundance in the sequenced CD4 repertoire or the sequenced CD8 repertoire. The public sequencing data were trimmed at Q25 with fastp and processed into clonotypes with MiXCR by TCRdb, which kept only in-frame beta chains. For every CDR3 protein sequence, its rows merge into one entry that carries the most common genes and DNA. The V and J calls, along with clone size, are taken from TCRdb and not from the paper's own processing. The sample yields more than 300,000 distinct CDR3 sequences; approximately 4% were counted once. The ten largest clones represent roughly 21% of the sample.

The chain is assembled from TRBV5-4 and TRBJ2-5; TRBD2 agrees with 8 junctional bases. The clonotype comes from a man between 18 and 29 years old who received the YFV17D yellow fever vaccine. This specimen consisted of PBMCs, obtained 15 days after the yellow fever booster vaccination. This receptor carries the CDR3 CASSIGGAGETQYF. The base sequence is TGTGCCAGCAGTATCGGGGGGGCCGGAGAGACCCAGTACTTC.